One sample yielded the 2 T cell receptor beta chains listed below, sequenced in a study of cytomegalovirus exposure and HLA in healthy donors. With 60 Vbeta and 13 Jbeta primers, the PCR was carried out. Produced via immunoSEQ multiplex PCR; TCRdb's table is partial and in-frame only. The profile covers more than 110,000 clones, with 77% appearing a single time and 4% to 6% taken by the ten largest. The sample consisted of PBMCs. These TCRs come from a woman between 45 and 60 years old in good health and CMV-seronegative.

A note on this clone: The junction does not match germline at one end; this may be a read error. The rearrangement joins TRBV7-7 to TRBJ1-5, with TRBD1 as a possible D gene (6 bases). CDR1 is SSHAT, CDR2 FNYEAQ, per germline (reference sequence). There are 13 residues in the CDR3. In DNA, the CDR3 is TGTGCTAGCAGCTTAAGGGGGACTCAGCCCCAGCATTTT. Translation: CASSLRGTQPQHF.

This chain links TRBV5-1 with TRBJ1-1, with TRBD1 identical over 7 bases. The CDR3 consists of 14 residues. The germline V gene encodes CDR1 SGHRS and CDR2 YFSETQ. V shed 5 bases, J shed 0 bases, and the junction held 4 bases outside the gene matches. DNA for the CDR3: TGCGCCAGCAGGACAGGGACCGTGAACACTGAAGCTTTCTTT. Translation gives CASRTGTVNTEAFF.